The present T cell receptor (beta chain) was sequenced within a study of blood T cell repertoires in COVID-19. Study-level information: From T cells, B-cell-depleted T cells, or PBMCs came the material, which was cDNA or gDNA.

As originally analysed: Estimation of nucleated cell counts was performed using reference gene primer amplification. Repertoires were generated with immunoSEQ multiplex PCR, while TCRdb's copy carries only in-frame clones and drops some. V, J and clone size are taken as reported in that table, and D and trimming were inferred from the DNA itself. The sample carries 110,000 to 150,000 clones, about 86% recorded once. Symptom resolution, clearance, or two negative PCRs marked the recovered donors of Cohort 3. The V end lost 1 base, the J end lost 2 bases, and 11 bases lay between the germline ends. The CDR3 is 15 amino acids. Germline V gene data show CDR1 as LGHDT and CDR2 as YNNKEL (reference sequence).

This sequence joins TRBV3-1 (or the pseudogene TRBV3-2) and TRBJ1-1; a weak D match, TRBD1 (5 bases). This receptor was identified in a man in his fifties or sixties who had recovered from COVID-19. The sequenced material came from PBMCs or T cells enriched from blood (not recorded which). In DNA form, the CDR3 reads TGTGCCAGCAGCCAAGCGCGCAGGGTTAACACTGAAGCTTTCTTT. It yields the protein CASSQARRVNTEAFF.